This TCR beta chain appears in the sequencing data of a study of OX40 agonist ivuxolimab in advanced cancers. Study in general: Aged about 20 to 80 with a mean of 60 years, they were almost 85% male. Findings and limits, study-wide: At 0.1 to 3.0 mg/kg, clonal expansion of CD4+ and CD8+ blood T cells had occurred by week 6.

For this clone: Its antigen remains unidentified.

Peripheral blood came from all dose cohorts at three timepoints. The table came from immunoSEQ multiplex PCR; TCRdb's copy has only in-frame clones and leaves some out. The data hold under 90,000 clones, with 85% to 90% observed a single time. The receptor comes from an adult with an advanced solid tumor such as melanoma, head and neck, liver or kidney cancer. The starting material was CD4+ or CD8+ T cells sorted from blood, obtained in a trial of the OX40 agonist ivuxolimab.

In nucleotides, the CDR3 is TGTGCCAGCAGTTATACTAGCGGGGGCACAGATACGCAGTATTTT. Translation: CASSYTSGGTDTQYF. The genes are TRBV28 and TRBJ2-3, with 10 bases matching TRBD2. This CDR3 is built from 15 residues. The V and J ends lost 4 bases and 1 base, in that order; junction bases with no gene match: 2. Germline V CDR1 and CDR2: MDHEN, SYDVKM.